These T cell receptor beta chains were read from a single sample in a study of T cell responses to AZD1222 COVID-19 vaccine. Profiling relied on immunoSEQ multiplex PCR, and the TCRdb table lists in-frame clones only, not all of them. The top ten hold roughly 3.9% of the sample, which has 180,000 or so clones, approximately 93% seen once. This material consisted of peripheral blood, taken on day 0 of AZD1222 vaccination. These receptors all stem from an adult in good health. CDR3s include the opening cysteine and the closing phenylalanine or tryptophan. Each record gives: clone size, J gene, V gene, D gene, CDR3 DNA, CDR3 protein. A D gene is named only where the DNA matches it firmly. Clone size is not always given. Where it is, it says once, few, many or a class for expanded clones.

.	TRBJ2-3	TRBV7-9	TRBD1	TGTGCCAGCAGCCCGGGACAGGGGCGCACAGATACGCAGTATTTT	CASSPGQGRTDTQYF
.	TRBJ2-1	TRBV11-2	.	TGTGCCAGCAGCCTCGGGCGGGGGCAGTTCTTC	CASSLGRGQFF
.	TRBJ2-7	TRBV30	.	TGTGCCTGGAGTGTTTCCAGGGCGAACGAGCAGTACTTC	CAWSVSRANEQYF
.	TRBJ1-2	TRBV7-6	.	TGTGCCAGCAGCTTAACGGATGGCTATGGCTACACCTTC	CASSLTDGYGYTF
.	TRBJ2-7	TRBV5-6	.	TGTGCCAGCAGCTTGAGAGGGGGGAAATCCTACGAGCAGTACTTC	CASSLRGGKSYEQYF
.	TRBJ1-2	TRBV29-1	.	TGCAGCGTTAGGTCGGCAGGGATTAACTATGGCTACACCTTC	CSVRSAGINYGYTF
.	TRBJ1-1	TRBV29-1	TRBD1	TGCAGCGGTGAGGCAGGGGGCGGCACTGAAGCTTTCTTT	CSGEAGGGTEAFF
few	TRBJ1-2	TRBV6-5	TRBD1	TGTGCCAGCAGCGCTTCCGGGACAGGAAACTATGGCTACACCTTC	CASSASGTGNYGYTF
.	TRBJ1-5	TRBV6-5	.	TGTGCCATCCCAGCTGGGGCTAGCAATCAGCCCCAGCATTTT	CAIPAGASNQPQHF
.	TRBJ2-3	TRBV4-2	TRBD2	TGTGCCAGCAGCCAAGATCCGGGACTAGCGGGGTTCTCTAGCACAGATACGCAGTATTTT	CASSQDPGLAGFSSTDTQYF
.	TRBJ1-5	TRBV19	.	TGTGCCAGTAGTACCTTTGGTAGCAATCAGCCCCAGCATTTT	CASSTFGSNQPQHF
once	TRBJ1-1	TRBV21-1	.	TGTGCCAGCAGCAAAGAAGTGGGGTCGGGGGGCGATCTCTCTGAAGCTTTCTTT	CASSKEVGSGGDLSEAFF
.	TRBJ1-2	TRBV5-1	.	TGCGCCAGCAGCTCGAACGACGGGTATGGCTACACCTTC	CASSSNDGYGYTF
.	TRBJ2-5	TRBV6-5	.	TGTGCCAGCAGTTACCTCAGGAGAGGTTTTGAGACCCAGTACTTC	CASSYLRRGFETQYF
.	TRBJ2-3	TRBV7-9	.	TGTGCCAGCAGCTCCGGGCGGGAACAACTGAGGGATACGCAGTATTTT	CASSSGREQLRDTQYF